The text below deals with one TCR beta chain. This clonotype was recorded a few times. The antigen it recognizes is unknown. One base away there is no much larger clone; base qualities are not given. Via the germline V gene, CDR1 is SGHRS and CDR2 YFSETQ. V is shortened by 0 bases, J by 11 bases, and the region joining them spans 14 bases. From its cysteine to its phenylalanine, the CDR3 spans 13 amino acids. Of all the DNA, just the CDR3 is kept, 39 bases in frame from base 1. This entry is derived from a study of CD8 T cells in ankylosing spondylitis (dated 2017 in TCRdb). Study-wide context: The study profiled T cell receptor beta repertoires in healthy donors and ankylosing spondylitis patients to find disease-linked TCR variants. The whole study cohort included over 85 healthy donors and about two dozen ankylosing spondylitis patients. Samples of peripheral blood were taken, and for ankylosing spondylitis patients, synovial fluid was collected as well.

Results the study describes overall, beyond this receptor: Significant enrichment of the disease-linked clones was reported in matched synovial fluid samples from ankylosing spondylitis patients. Some TCR beta motif variants had previously been reported in synovial fluid and blood of reactive arthritis patients, which suggested common disease-initiation mechanisms. A CD8+ phenotype was shown by the disease-linked clones, which were found at relatively low frequencies in peripheral blood. A TCR beta motif made up of several highly homologous amino acid variants appeared to be characteristic of blood from ankylosing spondylitis patients.

Data came from an Illumina HiSeq 2500. TCR beta libraries were prepared by quantitative 5'-RACE with molecular barcodes. Under the source paper's analysis protocol: A new computational method, built on a probabilistic model of VDJ rearrangement, was used to identify disease-linked TCR variants. TCRdb ran its own pipeline on the public reads, namely fastp trimming at Q25 and MiXCR clone calling, and kept in-frame beta chains. Entries are consolidated by CDR3 protein sequence, retaining the most common genes and DNA. The V and J calls shown here were made by TCRdb, not taken from the authors' results. The sample yields about 340,000 distinct CDR3 sequences; roughly 14% were counted once. Of the sample, 1.1% is held by the ten largest clones.

The specimen was blood, either unsorted or a sorted T cell fraction (not recorded which). The chain is encoded by TRBV5-1 joined to TRBJ1-1, with TRBD1 tentatively as D gene (5 bases match). The sequence was obtained from a male donor with ankylosing spondylitis or in good health (not recorded which). The DNA sequence reads TGCGCCAGCAGCTTGGAAGGGGCCCGGAGGGCTTTCTTT. The translation is CASSLEGARRAFF. The full variable domain, completed from the reference TRBV5-1 and TRBJ1-1 proteins outside the CDR3, reads KAGVTQTPRYLIKTRGQQVTLSCSPISGHRSVSWYQQTPGQGLQFLFEYFSETQRNKGNFPGRFSGRQFSNSRSEMNVSTLELGDSALYLCASSLEGARRAFFGQGTRLTVV.